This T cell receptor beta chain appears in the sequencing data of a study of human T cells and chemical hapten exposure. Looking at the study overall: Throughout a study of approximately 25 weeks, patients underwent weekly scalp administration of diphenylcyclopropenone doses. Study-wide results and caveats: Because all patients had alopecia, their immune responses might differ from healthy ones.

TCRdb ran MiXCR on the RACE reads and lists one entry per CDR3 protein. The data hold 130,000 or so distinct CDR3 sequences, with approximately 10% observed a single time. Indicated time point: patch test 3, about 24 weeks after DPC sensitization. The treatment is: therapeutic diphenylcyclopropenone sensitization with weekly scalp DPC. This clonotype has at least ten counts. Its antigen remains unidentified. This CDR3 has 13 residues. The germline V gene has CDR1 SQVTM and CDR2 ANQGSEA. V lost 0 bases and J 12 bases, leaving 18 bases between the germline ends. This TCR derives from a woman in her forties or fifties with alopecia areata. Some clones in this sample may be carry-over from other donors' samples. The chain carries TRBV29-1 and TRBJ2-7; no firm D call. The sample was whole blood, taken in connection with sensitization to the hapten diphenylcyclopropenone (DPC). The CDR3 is CSVEDDAQPEAYF. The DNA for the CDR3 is TGCAGCGTTGAAGATGACGCCCAGCCAGAGGCGTACTTC.